The following is a T cell receptor beta chain sequence with its context. The data stem from a study of cytotoxic CD8 clonotypes in ibrutinib-treated CLL. Using immunoSEQ multiplex PCR, the repertoire was profiled, and TCRdb retains in-frame clones only, with some absent. This table has about 140,000 clones, 70% to 80% appearing once. V was trimmed by 6 bases and J by 8 bases, leaving 20 bases between them. The CDR3 has 15 residues. Here the sequenced sample was PBMCs, taken after 24 months of ibrutinib treatment. The chain is built from TRBV23-1 and TRBJ1-5; tentatively, D is TRBD1 (6 bases). TRBV23-1 is filed as an ORF, its function uncertain. The TCR was taken from a human donor with chronic lymphocytic leukemia. In DNA, the CDR3 is TGCGCCAGCAGGGAACAGGGACATAGCAGGAAGCCCCAGCATTTT. Encoded protein: CASREQGHSRKPQHF.